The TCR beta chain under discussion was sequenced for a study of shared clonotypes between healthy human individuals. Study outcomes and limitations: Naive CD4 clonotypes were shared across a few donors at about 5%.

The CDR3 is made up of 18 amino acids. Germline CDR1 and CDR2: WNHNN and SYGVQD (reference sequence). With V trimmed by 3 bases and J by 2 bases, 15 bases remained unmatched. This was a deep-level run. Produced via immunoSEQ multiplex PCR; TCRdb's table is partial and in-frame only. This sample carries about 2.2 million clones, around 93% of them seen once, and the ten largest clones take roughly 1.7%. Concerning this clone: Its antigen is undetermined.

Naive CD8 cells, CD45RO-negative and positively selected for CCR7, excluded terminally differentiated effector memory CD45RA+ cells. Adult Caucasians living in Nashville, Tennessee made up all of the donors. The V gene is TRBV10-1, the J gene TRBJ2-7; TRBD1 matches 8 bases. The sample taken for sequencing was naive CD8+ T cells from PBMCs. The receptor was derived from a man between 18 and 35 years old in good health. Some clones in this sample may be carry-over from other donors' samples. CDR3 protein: CASSETVRRGTGPYEQYF. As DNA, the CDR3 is TGCGCCAGCAGTGAAACAGTTCGACGTGGGACAGGTCCCTACGAGCAGTACTTC.